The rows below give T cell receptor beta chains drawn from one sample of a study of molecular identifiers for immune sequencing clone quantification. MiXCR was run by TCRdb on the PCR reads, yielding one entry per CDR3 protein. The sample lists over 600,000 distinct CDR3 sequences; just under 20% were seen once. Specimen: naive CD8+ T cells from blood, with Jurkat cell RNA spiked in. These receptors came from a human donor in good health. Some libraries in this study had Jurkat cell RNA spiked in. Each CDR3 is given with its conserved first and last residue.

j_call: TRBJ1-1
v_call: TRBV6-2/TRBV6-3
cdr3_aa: CASSLHPGGKNTEAFF

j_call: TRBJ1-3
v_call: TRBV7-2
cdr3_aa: CASSLATSGSTIYF

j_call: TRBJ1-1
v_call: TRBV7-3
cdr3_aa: CASSLEWGAEAFF

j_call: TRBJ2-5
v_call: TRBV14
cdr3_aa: CASSQDSGAFQYF

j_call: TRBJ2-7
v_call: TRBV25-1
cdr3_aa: CASSAGRASYEQYF

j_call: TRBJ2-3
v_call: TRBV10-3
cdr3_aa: CAIRDLVGLADTQYF

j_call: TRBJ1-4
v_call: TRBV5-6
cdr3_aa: CASSFERGTNEKLFF

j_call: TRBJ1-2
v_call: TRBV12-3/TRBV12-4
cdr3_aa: CASSLHATGENYGYTF

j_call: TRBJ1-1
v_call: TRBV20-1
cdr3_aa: CSAREGSTEAFF

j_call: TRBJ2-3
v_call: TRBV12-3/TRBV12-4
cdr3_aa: CATTGGADTQYF

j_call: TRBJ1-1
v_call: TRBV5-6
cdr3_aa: CASSLSGASLNTEAFF

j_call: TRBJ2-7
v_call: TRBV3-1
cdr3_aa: CASSPGLAGGLTGEQYF

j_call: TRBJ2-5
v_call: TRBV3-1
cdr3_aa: CASSQTQETQYF

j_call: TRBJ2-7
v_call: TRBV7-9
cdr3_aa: CASSFRQDGYEQYF

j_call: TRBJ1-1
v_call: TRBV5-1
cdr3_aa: CASSAGSLEAFF

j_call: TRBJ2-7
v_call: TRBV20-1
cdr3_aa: CSAGDDRGSSYEQYF

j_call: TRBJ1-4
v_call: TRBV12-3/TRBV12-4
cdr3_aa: CASSSGQPQEKLFF

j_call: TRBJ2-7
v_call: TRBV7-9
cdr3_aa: CASSLDAGLYEQYF

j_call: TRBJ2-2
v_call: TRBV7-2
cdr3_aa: CASSPKAGGGELFF

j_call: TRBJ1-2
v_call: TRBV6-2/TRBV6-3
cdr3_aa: CASSFQGNYGYTF

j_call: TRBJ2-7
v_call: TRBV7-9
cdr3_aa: CASSSPTSGRTYEQYF

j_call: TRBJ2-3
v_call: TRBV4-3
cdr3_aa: CASSQDGGGLADDAQYF

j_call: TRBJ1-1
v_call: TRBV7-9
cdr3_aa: CASKLSSPNTEAFF

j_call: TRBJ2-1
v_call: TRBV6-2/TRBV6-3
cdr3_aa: CASSIPAGGYNEQFF

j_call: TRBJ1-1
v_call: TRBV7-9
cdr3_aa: CASSAGTGGPLAFF

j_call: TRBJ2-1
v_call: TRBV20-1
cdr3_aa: CSAIPVSDLYNEQFF

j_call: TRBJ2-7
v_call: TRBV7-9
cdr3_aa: CASSPTPSSYEQYF

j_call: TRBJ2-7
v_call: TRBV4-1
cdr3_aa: CASSQVAPGLAGGRRYEQYF